These T cell receptor beta chains were read from a single sample in a study of T cells in tumors after PD-1 blockade. Sequencing was performed with immunoSEQ multiplex PCR; in TCRdb, only in-frame clones are kept and a portion is missing. Of around 45,000 clones listed, approximately 79% are singletons. The sequences come from PBMCs, collected before anti-PD-1 therapy. Receptors originate from a human donor with advanced basal cell or squamous cell carcinoma (not recorded which). The conserved cysteine and the conserved F or W are not part of the CDR3 here. The order of the fields is V gene, J gene, D gene, CDR3 protein. The D gene is left open where the match is weak.

>TRBV27|TRBJ2-7|TRBD2
ASSPTGGPYEQY
>TRBV19|TRBJ2-7|TRBD2
ASNPSGSNEQY
>TRBV5-6|TRBJ2-7|TRBD1
ASSRDRGSYEQY
>TRBV18|TRBJ1-4|NA
ASSPRSVGTNEKLF
>TRBV2|TRBJ1-5|NA
ASRLGPSQPQH
>TRBV6-5|TRBJ2-7|NA
ASSYSPGARPYEQY
>TRBV5-5|TRBJ2-3|TRBD2
ASSLEPSGRTDTQY
>TRBV10-2|TRBJ1-3|NA
ASSDRRPAEGRGGNTIY
>TRBV27|TRBJ2-5|TRBD2
ASILRASGSGETQY
>TRBV24-1|TRBJ1-2|TRBD1
ATTGGAADGYT
>TRBV19|TRBJ2-2|TRBD2
ASSIKVLAEPGELF
>TRBV19|TRBJ2-7|NA
ASSMIGSYEQY
>TRBV28|TRBJ2-3|NA
AIGESTDTQY
>TRBV21-1|TRBJ1-1|NA
ASSKRACPGTEAF
>TRBV7-2|TRBJ2-1|TRBD2
ASSSQLAGGPREQF
>TRBV11-3|TRBJ1-1|NA
ASSSGGNTEAF
>TRBV19|TRBJ2-7|TRBD1
ASSPIWDSSYEQY
>TRBV7-2|TRBJ1-1|TRBD1
ASSLDGQAFITEAF
>TRBV5-5|TRBJ2-7|NA
ASRGSSYEQY
>TRBV2|TRBJ2-1|TRBD2
ASSEALSGGRASSYNEQF
>TRBV12-3/TRBV12-4|TRBJ2-1|NA
ASSIGLRNEQF
>TRBV5-5|TRBJ2-3|NA
ASSLPLTGDTQY
>TRBV5-1|TRBJ2-6|NA
ASSSHKGAGANVLT
>TRBV20-1|TRBJ1-1|NA
SAEGNTEAF
>TRBV28|TRBJ2-3|TRBD2
ASSVILTRLTSGDSTDTQY
>TRBV5-6|TRBJ1-2|TRBD1
ASRSGTVYGYT
>TRBV28|TRBJ2-7|NA
ASSLLASSYEQY
>TRBV19|TRBJ2-1|NA
ASSPLGQLRYNEQF
>TRBV7-6|TRBJ1-1|NA
ASSLGPGNTEAF
>TRBV9|TRBJ1-4|NA
ASSTTATNEKLF
>TRBV7-9|TRBJ1-4|NA
ASSLWRDPGEKLF
>TRBV5-1|TRBJ2-7|TRBD1
ASSGQVGLGEQY
>TRBV19|TRBJ1-1|NA
ASSIERGVEAF
>TRBV27|TRBJ2-7|NA
ASGRDPRYEQY
>TRBV5-1|TRBJ2-1|NA
ASRGPTRDNEQF
>TRBV19|TRBJ2-7|NA
ASQTTPGPATYEQY
>TRBV27|TRBJ1-1|NA
ASRGGWGTEAF